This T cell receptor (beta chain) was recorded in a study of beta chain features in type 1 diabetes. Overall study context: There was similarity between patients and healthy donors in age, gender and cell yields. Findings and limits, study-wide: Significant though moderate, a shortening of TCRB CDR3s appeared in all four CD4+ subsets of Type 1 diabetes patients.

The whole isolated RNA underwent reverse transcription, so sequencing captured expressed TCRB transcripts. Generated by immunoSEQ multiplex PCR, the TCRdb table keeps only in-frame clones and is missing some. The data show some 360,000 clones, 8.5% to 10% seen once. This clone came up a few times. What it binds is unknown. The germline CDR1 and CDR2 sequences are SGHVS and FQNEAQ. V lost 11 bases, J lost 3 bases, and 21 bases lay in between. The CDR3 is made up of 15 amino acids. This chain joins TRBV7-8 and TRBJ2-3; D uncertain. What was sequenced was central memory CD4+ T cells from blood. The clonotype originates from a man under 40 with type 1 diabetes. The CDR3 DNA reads TGTGCCTCACGGGTGTCCTTAGAGGAGACAGATACGCAGTATTTT. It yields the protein CASRVSLEETDTQYF.